This T cell receptor beta chain was found in a study of blood T cell repertoires in COVID-19 (dated by TCRdb to the early 2020s). Some background on the complete study: Samples from collaborators originated in the United States, Italy and Spain and spanned both the acute and convalescent phases of COVID-19. The prospective study material was composed of cDNA or gDNA derived from T cells, B-cell-depleted T cells, or PBMCs. The dataset comprised deeply sampled blood TCRbeta repertoires from subjects exposed to, actively infected with, or recovered from COVID-19. The repertoires were released in a freely available public database meant as a resource for research on the immune response to SARS-CoV-2. Samples came from the ongoing ImmuneRACE study (first 160 participants) plus 1,254 subjects from 6 global collaborators. The sample metadata nearly always contained a de-identified subject ID, COVID-19 status, age in years and sex. Where HLA class I and class II types were available, the types were taken from metadata supplied by the sample provider, not from assay-based typing.

TCRbeta CDR3 regions were amplified from genomic DNA using the immunoSEQ Assay, a bias-controlled multiplex PCR. The published analysis was carried out like this. Within the assay, amplification of reference gene primers was used to estimate how many nucleated cells each sample contained. Sequence reads were collapsed and filtered to measure the absolute abundance of every unique TCRbeta CDR3 rearrangement. For each sample, productive Simpson clonality was calculated as the square root of Simpson's diversity index over productive rearrangements. This immuneACCESS table, as held by TCRdb, lists in-frame sequences with V and J called but not all clones. Of the missing ones, under half trace to an unresolved V gene in checked studies; the others have no known cause. V, J and clone size reflect that table, while D and trimming were determined from the DNA. The sample contains a few hundred thousand clones, 89% of them found a single time. The top ten constitute 1.7% of the sample.

What the authors observed across the whole study: The amount of clinical and demographic metadata varied by source and participant and was provided uncurated.

Participants in the prospective study were enrolled through a virtual design, were aged roughly 18 to 100 years, and lived in roughly 24 United States geographic areas. To assign participants to cohorts, the prospective study relied on clinical history that participants themselves reported in a screening survey and a study questionnaire. Recovered participants in ImmuneRACE Cohort 3 were defined by two consecutive negative NP/OP PCR tests, clearance by a healthcare professional, or resolution of symptoms. In the prospective study, whole blood, serum and a nasopharyngeal or oropharyngeal swab were collected from each participant by mobile phlebotomists. Additional blood draws and questionnaires over an approximately two-month period could optionally be provided by prospective study participants. Before DNA extraction, prospective study blood samples were shipped either frozen or at room temperature.

Worth noting for this clone: Its antigen has not been determined. Per-base quality was not reported, and no clone a single base away is much larger than it.

This receptor was identified in a young woman who had recovered from COVID-19. Sequencing input: PBMCs or T cells enriched from blood (not recorded which).

Here is the DNA: TGTGCCTGGGCTTTGGGACAGGGAGACAATGAGCAGTTCTTC. It codes for CAWALGQGDNEQFF. This sequence uses TRBV30 and TRBJ2-1; 9 central nucleotides agree with TRBD1. The germline V end is reduced by 5 bases and the J end by 5 bases; junction bases left unmatched: 7. CDR1 and CDR2, looked up from the germline V gene (reference sequence), are GTSNPN and SVGIG. Measured from the cysteine to the phenylalanine, the CDR3 is 14 residues long. Just the 42-base CDR3 DNA is kept, in frame starting at base 1. Beyond the CDR3, the reference TRBV30 and TRBJ2-1 genes provide the residues; the full variable domain reads: SQTIHQWPATLVQPVGSPLSLECTVEGTSNPNLYWYRQAAGRGLQLLFYSVGIGQISSEVPQNLSASRPQDRQFILSSKKLLLSDSGFYLCAWALGQGDNEQFFGPGTRLTVL.